The subject of this entry is one TCR beta chain. The antigen is unknown. These data originate in a study of OX40 agonist ivuxolimab in advanced cancers. Study context: Patients received the agonistic anti-OX40 (CD134) antibody ivuxolimab.

General study points: Clonal expansion from baseline to week 6 occurred in both CD4+ and CD8+ T cells. In the 0.1-3.0 mg/kg groups, partial responders showed among the lowest expansion.

The method was immunoSEQ multiplex PCR; TCRdb's version includes in-frame clones alone and lacks a portion of them. The table records under 70,000 clones, 80% to 85% of them present only once. The CDR3 runs to 12 residues. V shed 5 bases and J shed 9 bases, with 11 bases lying between them. CDR1 and CDR2 (germline): SGHNT, YENEEA. The chain links TRBV11-3 to TRBJ1-5; no definite D call. The receptor was isolated from an adult with an advanced solid tumor such as melanoma, head and neck, liver or kidney cancer. The sequencing used CD4+ or CD8+ T cells sorted from blood, collected in a trial of the OX40 agonist ivuxolimab. CDR3 sequence (DNA): TGTGCCAGCAGCCCCCCCCCGTGGCCCCAGCATTTT. Encoded protein: CASSPPPWPQHF.